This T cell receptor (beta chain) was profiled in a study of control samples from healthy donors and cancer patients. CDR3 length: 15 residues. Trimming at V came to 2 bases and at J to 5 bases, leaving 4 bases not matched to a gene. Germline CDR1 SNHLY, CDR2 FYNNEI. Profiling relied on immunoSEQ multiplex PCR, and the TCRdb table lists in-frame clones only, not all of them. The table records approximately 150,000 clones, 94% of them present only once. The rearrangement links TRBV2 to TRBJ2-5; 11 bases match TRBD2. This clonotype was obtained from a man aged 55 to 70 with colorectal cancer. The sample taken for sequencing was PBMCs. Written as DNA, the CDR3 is TGTGCCAGCAGTGAACTAGCGGGGGGCATGGAGACCCAGTACTTC. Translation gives CASSELAGGMETQYF.